The text below deals with one T cell receptor (beta chain). V was trimmed by 0 bases and J by 6 bases, leaving 15 bases between them. Per the germline V gene, CDR1 is SGHDN and CDR2 is FVKESK. CDR3 size: 16 residues. The data stem from a study of preoperative IRX-2 immunotherapy in early breast cancer. Repertoires were generated with immunoSEQ multiplex PCR, while TCRdb's copy carries only in-frame clones and drops some. The table includes 75,000 to 100,000 clones, more than 80% detected once. The treatment is: preoperative locoregional IRX-2 cytokine immunotherapy. Preoperative locoregional IRX-2 cytokine immunotherapy was tested in the phase Ib source study.

The source of this sequence is a human donor with breast cancer. Sequencing was performed on tumor tissue, taken after IRX-2 immunotherapy. The chain carries TRBV14 and TRBJ2-1; D remains ambiguous. The CDR3 is CASSQEAVGKPNEQFF. DNA of the CDR3: TGTGCCAGCAGCCAAGAGGCCGTTGGTAAACCCAATGAGCAGTTCTTC.